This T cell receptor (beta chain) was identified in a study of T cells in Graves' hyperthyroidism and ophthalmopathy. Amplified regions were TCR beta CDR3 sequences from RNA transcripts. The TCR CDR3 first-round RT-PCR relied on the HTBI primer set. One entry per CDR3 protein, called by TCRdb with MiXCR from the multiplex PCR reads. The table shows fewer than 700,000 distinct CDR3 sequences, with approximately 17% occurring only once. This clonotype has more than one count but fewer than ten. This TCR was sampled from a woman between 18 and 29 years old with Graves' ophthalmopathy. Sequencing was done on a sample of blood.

The CDR3 region is CASSSGHQETQYF. In DNA form, the CDR3 reads TGTGCCAGCAGTTCGGGACATCAAGAGACCCAGTACTTC. This chain uses TRBV28 with TRBJ2-5, with D perhaps TRBD1 (6 bases). The CDR3 runs to 13 residues. Trimming shortened V by 4 bases and J by 2 bases, and 8 bases separated the two germline ends. Germline V gives CDR1 MDHEN, CDR2 SYDVKM. Full variable domain (outside the CDR3, taken from reference TRBV28 and TRBJ2-5): DVKVTQSSRYLVKRTGEKVFLECVQDMDHENMFWYRQDPGLGLRLIYFSYDVKMKEKGDIPEGYSVSREKKERFSLILESASTNQTSMYLCASSSGHQETQYFGPGTRLLVL.